This T cell receptor beta chain was obtained from a study of cytotoxic CD8 clonotypes in ibrutinib-treated CLL. Study-level findings and limits: Clonality measured at baseline exceeded age-matched healthy donors, tracking circulating CD8+ T-cell counts. Clonality went up at ibrutinib response and then declined back toward baseline at progression.

Using immunoSEQ multiplex PCR, the repertoire was profiled, and TCRdb retains in-frame clones only, with some absent. The profile shows more than 85,000 clones, around 77% of them singletons. In regard to this clone: Its antigen is as yet unknown.

With 2 bases removed from V and 6 bases from J, the gap between germline ends came to 11 bases. The germline V gene has CDR1 MNHEY and CDR2 SMNVEV (reference sequence). The CDR3 contains 13 residues. The chain combines TRBV27 with TRBJ2-7; D remains ambiguous. Material: PBMCs, obtained after 24 months of ibrutinib treatment. This receptor was taken from a human donor with chronic lymphocytic leukemia. The CDR3 reads CASSLIVGFEQYF. The CDR3 DNA reads as TGTGCCAGCAGTTTAATAGTGGGGTTCGAGCAGTACTTC.